Listed below are T cell receptor beta chains from one sample, sequenced in a study of T-cell memory formation after mild COVID-19. TCRdb reanalysed the 5' RACE reads using MiXCR and keeps one entry per CDR3 protein. The sample lists under 700,000 distinct CDR3 sequences; just over 20% were seen once. Sequenced sample: PBMCs or a T cell subset sorted from them (not recorded which). The source of these receptors is an adult woman who had mild COVID-19 (a few samples of this study predate the infection). Cell type and time point are not known. CDR3s leave out the opening cysteine and the closing phenylalanine or tryptophan. Fields, in order: D gene, V gene, CDR3 protein. D genes are given only for firm matches.

TRBD1 | TRBV5-4 | ASSPRTGAEGYT
TRBD2 | TRBV20-1 | SPGVGGGYNEQF
TRBD2 | TRBV5-1 | ASSSGGTSGGSYEQY
TRBD1 | TRBV18 | ASSATGDSNQPQH
TRBD1 | TRBV7-9 | ASSLPRYTGGDEQY
TRBD2 | TRBV6-5 | ASSPGLAGPTGELF
TRBD2 | TRBV20-1 | SARFGRAKNIQY
. | TRBV12-3/TRBV12-4 | ASSPTPTNEKLF
. | TRBV7-9 | ASSLAETGRRNEQF
. | TRBV6-1 | ASSESGNYYGYT
. | TRBV7-6 | ASSFHDGELF
TRBD2 | TRBV5-1 | ASSPGLAGVLPYNEQF
TRBD2 | TRBV10-3 | AISEPTSGRGYEQY
. | TRBV24-1 | ATSPGRAYEQY
. | TRBV7-2 | ASSPRRATSTDTQY
. | TRBV4-2 | ASSHRGATGFTEAF
TRBD1 | TRBV12-3/TRBV12-4 | ASTLTPGQKGTQY
TRBD1 | TRBV5-1 | ASQEGQGYEQY
TRBD2 | TRBV3-1 | ASSPGLAGGVNEQF
TRBD2 | TRBV5-1 | ASSRSGGEYNEQF
TRBD2 | TRBV7-3 | ASSLLAGVRTDTQY
. | TRBV21-1 | ASSKTGGSKTYEQY
TRBD2 | TRBV7-2 | ASSILAGVRETQY
. | TRBV5-4 | ASSEDSNRPTGELF
. | TRBV4-1 | ASSQAADYEQY
TRBD1 | TRBV5-1 | ASSLTTGSDTQY
TRBD2 | TRBV20-1 | SAPRLAVFTDTQY
TRBD2 | TRBV19 | ASAGLAAQETQY
TRBD2 | TRBV7-2 | ASSSQPLAGATGELF
. | TRBV12-3/TRBV12-4 | ASSSGYEQY
. | TRBV9 | ASSVGLFLDADTQY
. | TRBV20-1 | SASDWSGSYEQY
. | TRBV6-6 | ASSYSFPSRQSLWTGELF
. | TRBV5-1 | ASSLTRQETQY
. | TRBV21-1 | ASSQRVAGGPDTGELF
TRBD1 | TRBV10-3 | AISGTGLNTEAF
. | TRBV10-3 | AISERNTQY
TRBD1 | TRBV4-2 | ASSQGSGTENEKLF
TRBD1 | TRBV7-2 | ASSSGGAENEQF
. | TRBV9 | DSSVGEGNTEAF
. | TRBV21-1 | ASSNLDREPDTQY
. | TRBV6-1 | ASKTGNTEAF
. | TRBV6-2/TRBV6-3 | ASSYEGRLATNEKLF
. | TRBV3-1 | ASSPFEGANVLT
TRBD2 | TRBV20-1 | SGQYPPSGGTDTQY
TRBD1 | TRBV19 | ASSLTGITEAF
. | TRBV24-1 | ATSDGTYTDTQY
. | TRBV5-5 | ASRGPGVETQY
TRBD1 | TRBV5-1 | ASSWGTDFTYGYT
. | TRBV29-1 | SVEEGTGFYNEQF
TRBD2 | TRBV7-6 | ASSLFSGLAGNEQF
TRBD1 | TRBV4-2 | ASGIQGSYEQY
TRBD2 | TRBV20-1 | SARDKGTSGSSNEQF